The source of this TCR beta chain is a study of blood T cells in healthy people across ages. Study outcomes and limitations: Older age coincided with a roughly linear decline in TCR beta diversity per million T cells. Donor CMV status, an unknown factor, possibly confounded changes in expanded clonotypes. Using unsorted PBMCs precluded a conclusive naive versus antigen-experienced comparison.

Trimming removed 5 bases at V and 6 bases at J, with 14 bases between. This CDR3 region has 14 residues. Looked up from germline, CDR1 is MNHNY and CDR2 is SVGAGI (reference sequence). On this clonotype: Its antigen is still unknown.

A second about 6 to 12 cycle PCR used barcoded and J-beta primers. TCRdb reanalysed the 5' RACE reads using MiXCR and keeps one entry per CDR3 protein. The sample has some 900,000 distinct CDR3 sequences; roughly 43% are singletons. Total RNA was isolated from each sample in quantities of at least 5.5 micrograms. The receptor's source is a man aged 25 to 40 in good health. The sequencing input was blood. This sequence joins TRBV6-6 and TRBJ2-1; possibly TRBD1 for D (5 bases). CDR3 nucleotide sequence: TGTGCCAGCAGTCAGCTACATGGGGCCAATGAGCAGTTCTTC. Translated: CASSQLHGANEQFF.